The 3 T cell receptor beta chains below come from one sample, sequenced in a study of cytomegalovirus exposure and HLA in healthy donors. The PCR employed 60 Vbeta primers together with 13 Jbeta primers. Profiling relied on immunoSEQ multiplex PCR, and the TCRdb table lists in-frame clones only, not all of them. The sample shows some 190,000 clones, around 81% of them seen only once. Sequenced input: PBMCs. All receptors come from a man in his late teens or twenties in good health and CMV-seronegative.

The rearrangement links TRBV5-4 to TRBJ2-1; 12 nucleotides match TRBD1. Germline V gives CDR1 SGHNT, CDR2 YYREEE (reference sequence). The CDR3 has 15 amino acids. J was trimmed by 4 bases and V by 5 bases; bases with no gene match: 4. The CDR3 region is CASSPGQGAYNEQFF. DNA for the CDR3: TGTGCCAGCAGTCCGGGACAGGGGGCTTACAATGAGCAGTTCTTC.

The V and J genes are TRBV7-6 and TRBJ1-1; possibly TRBD1 for D (6 bases). This CDR3 comprises 12 residues. V gave up 4 bases and J gave up 8 bases, with 11 bases separating them. Germline values: CDR1 SGHVS, CDR2 FNYEAQ. The CDR3 coding sequence is TGTGCCAGCAGCTATCCGGGACAAGAAGCTTTCTTT. As protein: CASSYPGQEAFF.

As to this clone: Additional DNA sequences in this sample encode the identical CDR3. J is TRBJ1-3 and V is TRBV7-2; TRBD1 matches at 7 bases. V lost 3 bases and J lost 2; bases outside the gene matches: 1. The germline V gene has CDR1 SGHTA and CDR2 FQGNSA. The CDR3 has 14 amino acids. As DNA, the CDR3 is TGTGCCAGCAGCTTGACAGGGCCTGGAAACACCATATATTTT. Protein product: CASSLTGPGNTIYF.